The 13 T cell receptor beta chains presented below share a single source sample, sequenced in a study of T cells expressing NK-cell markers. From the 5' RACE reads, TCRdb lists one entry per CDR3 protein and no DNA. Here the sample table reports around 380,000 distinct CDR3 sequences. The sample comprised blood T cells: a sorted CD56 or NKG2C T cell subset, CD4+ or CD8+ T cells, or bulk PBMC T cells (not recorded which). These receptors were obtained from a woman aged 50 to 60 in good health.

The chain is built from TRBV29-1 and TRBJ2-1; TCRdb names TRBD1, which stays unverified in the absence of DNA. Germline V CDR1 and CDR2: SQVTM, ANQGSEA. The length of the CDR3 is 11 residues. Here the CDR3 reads CSVGEGSEQFF.

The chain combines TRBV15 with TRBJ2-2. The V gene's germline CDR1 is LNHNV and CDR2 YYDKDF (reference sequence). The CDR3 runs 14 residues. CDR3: CATSGDKNTGELFF.

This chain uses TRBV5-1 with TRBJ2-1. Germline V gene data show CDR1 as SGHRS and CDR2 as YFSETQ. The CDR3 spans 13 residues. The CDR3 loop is CASSLGSVSEQFF.

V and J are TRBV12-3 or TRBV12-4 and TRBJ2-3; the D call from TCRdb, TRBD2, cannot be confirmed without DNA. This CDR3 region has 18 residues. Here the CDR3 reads CASSRGLAGASSTDTQYF.

The CDR3 here is CASSLAPAGDGYTF. The chain employs TRBV5-1 and TRBJ1-2; TCRdb selects TRBD1, and the lack of DNA leaves this call unchecked. The CDR3 extends over 14 amino acids. Per germline, CDR1 SGHRS and CDR2 YFSETQ. Looking up the rest from reference TRBV5-1 and TRBJ1-2 gives the full variable domain: KAGVTQTPRYLIKTRGQQVTLSCSPISGHRSVSWYQQTPGQGLQFLFEYFSETQRNKGNFPGRFSGRQFSNSRSEMNVSTLELGDSALYLCASSLAPAGDGYTFGSGTRLTVV.

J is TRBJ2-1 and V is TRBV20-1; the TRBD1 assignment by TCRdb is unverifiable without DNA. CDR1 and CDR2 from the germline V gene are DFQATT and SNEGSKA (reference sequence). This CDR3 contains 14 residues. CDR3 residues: CSGMGGASYNEQFF.

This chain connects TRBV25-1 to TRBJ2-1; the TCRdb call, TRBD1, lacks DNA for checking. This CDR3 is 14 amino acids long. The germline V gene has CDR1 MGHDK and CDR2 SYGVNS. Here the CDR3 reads CASSDGQGENEQFF.

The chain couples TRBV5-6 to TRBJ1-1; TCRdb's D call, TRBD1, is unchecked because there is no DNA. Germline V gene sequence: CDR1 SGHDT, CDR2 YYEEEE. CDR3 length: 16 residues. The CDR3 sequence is CASFRTGERVIAEAFF.

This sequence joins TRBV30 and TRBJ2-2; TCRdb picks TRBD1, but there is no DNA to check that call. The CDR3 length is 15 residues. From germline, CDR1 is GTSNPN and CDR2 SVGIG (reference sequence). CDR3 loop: CAWSVRDRYTGELFF.

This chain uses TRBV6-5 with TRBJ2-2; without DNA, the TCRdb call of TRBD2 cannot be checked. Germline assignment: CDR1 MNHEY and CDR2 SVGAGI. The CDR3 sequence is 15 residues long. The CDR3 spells CASRAGGSNTGELFF.

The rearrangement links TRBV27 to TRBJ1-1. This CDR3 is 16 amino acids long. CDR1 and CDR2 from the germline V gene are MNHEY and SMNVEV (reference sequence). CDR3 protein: CASSSELGGSNTEAFF.

The CDR3: CASSQGWSETQYF. This rearrangement joins TRBV4-1 to TRBJ2-5. This CDR3 has 13 residues. CDR1 and CDR2 (germline): MGHRA, YSYEKL.

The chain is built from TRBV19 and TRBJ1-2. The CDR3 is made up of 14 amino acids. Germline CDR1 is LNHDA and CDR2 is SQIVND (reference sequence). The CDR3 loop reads CASSMVQKNYGYTF.